The T cell receptor beta chain under discussion was sequenced for a study of control samples from healthy donors and cancer patients. This CDR3 is built from 11 residues. V was cut by 5 bases and J by 7 bases, with 8 bases left in between. Here immunoSEQ multiplex PCR was the method, and the copy in TCRdb shows in-frame clones only, minus some. The table has 100,000 or so clones, approximately 93% seen once; the top ten hold roughly 0.9%. The clonotype was recovered from a woman aged 25 to 39 in good health. V is TRBV12-3 or TRBV12-4 and J is TRBJ1-1; D is possibly TRBD1 (5 bases). The sample was blood. This CDR3 is CASSRGFEAFF. Written as DNA, the CDR3 is TGTGCCAGCAGTCGGGGGTTTGAAGCTTTCTTT.